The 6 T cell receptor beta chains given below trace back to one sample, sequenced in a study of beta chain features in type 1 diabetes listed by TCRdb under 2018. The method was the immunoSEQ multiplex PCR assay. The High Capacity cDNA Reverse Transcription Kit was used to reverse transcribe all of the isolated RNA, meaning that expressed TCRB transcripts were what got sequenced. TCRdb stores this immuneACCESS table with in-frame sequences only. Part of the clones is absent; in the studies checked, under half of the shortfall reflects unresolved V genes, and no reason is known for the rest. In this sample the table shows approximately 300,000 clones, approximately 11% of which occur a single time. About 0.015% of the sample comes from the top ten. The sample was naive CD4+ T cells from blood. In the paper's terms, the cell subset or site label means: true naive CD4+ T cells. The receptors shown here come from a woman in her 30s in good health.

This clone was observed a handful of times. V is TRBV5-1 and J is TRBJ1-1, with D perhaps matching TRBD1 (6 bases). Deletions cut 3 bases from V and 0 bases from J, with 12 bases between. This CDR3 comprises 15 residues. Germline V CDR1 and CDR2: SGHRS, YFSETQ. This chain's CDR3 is CASSSTGTMNTEAFF. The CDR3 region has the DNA TGCGCCAGCAGCTCCACAGGGACTATGAACACTGAAGCTTTCTTT.

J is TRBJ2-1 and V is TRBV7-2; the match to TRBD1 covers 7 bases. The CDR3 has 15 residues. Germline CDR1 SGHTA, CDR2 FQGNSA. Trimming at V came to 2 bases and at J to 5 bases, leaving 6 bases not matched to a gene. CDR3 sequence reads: CASSLWAGGNNEQFF. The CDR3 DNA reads TGTGCCAGCAGCTTATGGGCAGGGGGAAACAATGAGCAGTTCTTC.

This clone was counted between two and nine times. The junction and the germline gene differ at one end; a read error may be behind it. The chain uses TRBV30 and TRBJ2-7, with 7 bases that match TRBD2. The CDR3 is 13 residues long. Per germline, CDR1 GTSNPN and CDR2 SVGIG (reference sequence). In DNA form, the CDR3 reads TGTGCCGGGAGGGAGGGTGGATCGTCGGGGCAGTACTTC. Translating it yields CAGREGGSSGQYF.

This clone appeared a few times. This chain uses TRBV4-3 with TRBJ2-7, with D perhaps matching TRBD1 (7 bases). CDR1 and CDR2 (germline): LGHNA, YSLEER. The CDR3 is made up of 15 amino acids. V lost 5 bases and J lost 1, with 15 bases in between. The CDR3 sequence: CASSVGRDRSYEQYF. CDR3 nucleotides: TGCGCCAGCAGCGTCGGGCGGGACAGATCCTACGAGCAGTACTTC.

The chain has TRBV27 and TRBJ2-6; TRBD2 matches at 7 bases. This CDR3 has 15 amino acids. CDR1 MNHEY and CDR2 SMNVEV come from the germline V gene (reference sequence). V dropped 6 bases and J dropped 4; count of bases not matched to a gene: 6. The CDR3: CASRSAGTGANVLTF. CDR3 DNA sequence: TGTGCCAGCAGATCAGCGGGAACCGGGGCCAACGTCCTGACTTTC.

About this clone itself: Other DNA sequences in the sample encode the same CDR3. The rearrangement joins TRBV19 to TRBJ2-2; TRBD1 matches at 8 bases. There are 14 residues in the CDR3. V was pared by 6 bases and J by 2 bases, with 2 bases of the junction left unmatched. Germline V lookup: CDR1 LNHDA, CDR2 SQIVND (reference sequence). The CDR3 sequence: CASSGQGNTGELFF. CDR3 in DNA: TGTGCCAGTAGCGGACAGGGCAACACCGGGGAGCTGTTTTTT.